This entry lists 8 T cell receptor beta chains sequenced from one sample in a study of blood T cell repertoires in COVID-19. The assay was immunoSEQ multiplex PCR, and TCRdb's table has in-frame clones only and misses some. The data contain 150,000 or so clones, about 90% of them singletons. Sequenced: peripheral blood. The receptors here all came from a man aged 45-65 years with acute or convalescent COVID-19.

The rearrangement joins TRBV20-1 to TRBJ1-2; no reliable D call. Germline V gene data show CDR1 as DFQATT and CDR2 as SNEGSKA (reference sequence). Trimming pared 0 bases from V and 10 bases from J, leaving 9 bases between. The length of the CDR3 is 11 residues. The CDR3 spells CSARDSIDYTF. DNA for the CDR3: TGCAGTGCTAGAGATAGTATAGACTACACCTTC.

The genes are TRBV5-5 and TRBJ1-5; D is possibly TRBD1 (6 bases). V gave up 1 base and J gave up 3 bases, with 14 bases separating them. The CDR3 loop spans 16 amino acids. CDR1 is SGHKS and CDR2 is YYEKEE in the germline V gene (reference sequence). Here the CDR3 reads CASSLSAGAVNQPQHF. DNA of the CDR3: TGTGCCAGCAGCTTGAGTGCGGGGGCGGTCAATCAGCCCCAGCATTTT. Complete variable domain (other parts from reference TRBV5-5 and TRBJ1-5): DAGVTQSPTHLIKTRGQQVTLRCSPISGHKSVSWYQQVLGQGPQFIFQYYEKEERGRGNFPDRFSARQFPNYSSELNVNALLLGDSALYLCASSLSAGAVNQPQHFGDGTRLSIL.

This chain connects TRBV10-3 to TRBJ2-5; TRBD2 aligns across 8 bases. The trim removed 0 bases at V and 1 base at J, leaving 10 bases unmatched. Germline V lookup: CDR1 ENHRY, CDR2 SYGVKD. CDR3 size: 18 residues. As DNA, the CDR3 is TGTGCCATCAGTGAGTCCGAGCGGGAGAGCAGCCTCCAAGAGACCCAGTACTTC. As protein: CAISESERESSLQETQYF.

This clone was observed a single time. The chain is built from TRBV19 and TRBJ1-2, with D maybe TRBD1 (5 bases). Trimming removed 2 bases from V and 3 bases from J, with 19 bases in between. CDR1 and CDR2 (germline): LNHDA, SQIVND (reference sequence). The length of the CDR3 is 17 residues. CDR3 amino acids: CASSITRRGDLYYGYTF. The CDR3 region has the DNA TGTGCCAGTAGTATAACCCGCCGCGGGGACCTCTACTATGGCTACACCTTC.

This clone was seen a single time. V gene TRBV29-1 combines with J gene TRBJ2-3; the D is unclear. Trimming shortened V by 3 bases and J by 2 bases, and 12 bases separated the two germline ends. The CDR3 has 14 residues. From germline, CDR1 is SQVTM and CDR2 ANQGSEA. The CDR3 DNA reads TGCAGCGTTGACGACGGAGAAAACACAGATACGCAGTATTTT. It translates to CSVDDGENTDTQYF.

This chain uses TRBV2 with TRBJ2-5; the D gene is possibly TRBD1 (6 bases). This CDR3 has 14 residues. Germline CDR1 is SNHLY and CDR2 is FYNNEI. V was trimmed by 5 bases and J by 5 bases, leaving 15 bases between them. Here the CDR3 DNA reads TGTGCCAGCAGTACCCGATGGGGGCTGGAGACCCAGTACTTC. This sequence encodes CASSTRWGLETQYF.

V usage is TRBV19 and J usage is TRBJ2-7; 10 positions match TRBD1. The CDR3 is 15 residues long. The V segment lost 5 bases and the J segment 5 bases; nucleotides outside the gene matches: 9. CDR1 and CDR2 (germline): LNHDA, SQIVND (reference sequence). The CDR3 protein is CASSLPGQGSHEQYF. CDR3 DNA sequence: TGTGCCAGTAGTTTGCCGGGACAGGGGTCCCACGAGCAGTACTTC.

The V call is TRBV19, the J call TRBJ2-2; no definite D call. The CDR3 runs 16 residues. Looked up from germline, CDR1 is LNHDA and CDR2 is SQIVND (reference sequence). Trimming pared 6 bases from V and 0 bases from J, leaving 14 bases between. The CDR3 DNA reads as TGTGCCAGTAGCCATCGCGGCGTCGCGAACACCGGGGAGCTGTTTTTT. It translates to CASSHRGVANTGELFF.